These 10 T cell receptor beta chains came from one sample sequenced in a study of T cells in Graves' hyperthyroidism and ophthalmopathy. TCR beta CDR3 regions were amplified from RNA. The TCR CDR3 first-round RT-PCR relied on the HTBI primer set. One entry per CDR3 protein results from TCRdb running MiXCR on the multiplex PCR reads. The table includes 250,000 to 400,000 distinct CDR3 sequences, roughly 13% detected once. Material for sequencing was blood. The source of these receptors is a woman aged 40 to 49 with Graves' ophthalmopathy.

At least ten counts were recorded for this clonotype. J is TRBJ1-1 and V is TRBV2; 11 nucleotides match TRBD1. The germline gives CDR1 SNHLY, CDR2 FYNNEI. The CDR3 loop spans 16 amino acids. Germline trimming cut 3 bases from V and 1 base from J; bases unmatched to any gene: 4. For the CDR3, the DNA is TGTGCCAGCAGTGATAGGGGGACAGGGGGGAACACTGAAGCTTTCTTT. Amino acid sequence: CASSDRGTGGNTEAFF.

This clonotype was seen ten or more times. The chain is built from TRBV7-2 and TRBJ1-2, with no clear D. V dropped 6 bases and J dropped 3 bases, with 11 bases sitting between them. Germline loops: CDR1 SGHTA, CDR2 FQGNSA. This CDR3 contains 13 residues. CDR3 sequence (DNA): TGTGCCAGCAGTCCAGAGTTCTACTATGGCTACACCTTC. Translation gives CASSPEFYYGYTF.

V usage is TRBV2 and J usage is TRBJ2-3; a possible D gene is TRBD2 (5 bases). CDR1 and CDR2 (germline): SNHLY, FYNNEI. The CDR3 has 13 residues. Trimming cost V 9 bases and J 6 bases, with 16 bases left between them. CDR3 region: CASLGPQRDTQYF. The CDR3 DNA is TGTGCCAGTCTTGGGCCACAGCGGGATACGCAGTATTTT.

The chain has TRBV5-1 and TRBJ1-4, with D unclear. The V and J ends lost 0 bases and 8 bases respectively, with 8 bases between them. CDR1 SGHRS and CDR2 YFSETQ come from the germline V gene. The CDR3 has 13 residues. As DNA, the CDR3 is TGCGCCAGCAGCTTGGACGGACTAGAAAAACTGTTTTTT. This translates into CASSLDGLEKLFF.

The CDR3 loop is CASSFGGLNEQFF. The CDR3 DNA follows: TGTGCCAGCAGCTTTGGGGGGCTGAATGAGCAGTTCTTC. The gene calls are TRBV7-6 and TRBJ2-1; D tentatively reads TRBD1 or TRBD2 (6 bases each). Per germline, CDR1 SGHVS and CDR2 FNYEAQ. V shed 3 bases and J shed 7 bases, with 10 bases lying between them. The CDR3 has 13 residues.

For the CDR3, the DNA is TGTGCCAGCAGTACCCAATCGACAGGGGGGAACTATGGCTACACCTTC. Translated, it gives CASSTQSTGGNYGYTF. J is TRBJ1-2 and V is TRBV6-1; TRBD1 agrees at 9 bases. In germline, CDR1 is MNHNS, CDR2 SASEGT. J lost 2 bases, V lost 5 bases, and 9 bases had no gene match. The CDR3 has 16 amino acids.

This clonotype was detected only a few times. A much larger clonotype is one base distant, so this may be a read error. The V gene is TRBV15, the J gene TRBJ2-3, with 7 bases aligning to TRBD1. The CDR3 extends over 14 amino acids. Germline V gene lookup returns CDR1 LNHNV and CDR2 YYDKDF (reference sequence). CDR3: CVTSDREVSDTQYF. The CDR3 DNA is TGTGTCACCAGCGACAGGGAAGTGTCAGATACGCAGTATTTT.

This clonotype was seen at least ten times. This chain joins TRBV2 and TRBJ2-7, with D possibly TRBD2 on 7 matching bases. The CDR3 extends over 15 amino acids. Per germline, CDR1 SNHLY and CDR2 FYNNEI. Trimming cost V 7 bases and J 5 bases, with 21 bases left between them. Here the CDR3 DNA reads TGTGCCAGCACCCAAGGGGGGGGCCCCATCAACGAGCAGTACTTC. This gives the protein CASTQGGGPINEQYF. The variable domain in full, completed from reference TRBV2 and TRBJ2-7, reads EPEVTQTPSHQVTQMGQEVILRCVPISNHLYFYWYRQILGQKVEFLVSFYNNEISEKSEIFDDQFSVERPDGSNFTLKIRSTKLEDSAMYFCASTQGGGPINEQYFGPGTRLTVT.

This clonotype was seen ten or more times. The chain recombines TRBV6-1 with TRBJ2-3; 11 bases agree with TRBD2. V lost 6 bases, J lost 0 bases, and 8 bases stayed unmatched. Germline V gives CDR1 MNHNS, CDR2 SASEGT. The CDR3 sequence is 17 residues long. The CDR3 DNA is TGTGCCAGCAGAATACGACTAGCGGGAATAAGCACAGATACGCAGTATTTT. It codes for CASRIRLAGISTDTQYF.

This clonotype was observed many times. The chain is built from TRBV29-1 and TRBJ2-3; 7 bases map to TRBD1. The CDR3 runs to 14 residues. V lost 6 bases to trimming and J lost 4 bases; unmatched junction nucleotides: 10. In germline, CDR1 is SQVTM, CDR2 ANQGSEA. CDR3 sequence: CSVQPLDRADTQYF. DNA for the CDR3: TGCAGCGTACAACCCCTTGACAGGGCAGATACGCAGTATTTT.